This TCR beta chain was recovered during a study of T cell repertoires in aging, cancer and after chemotherapy. At the level of the study: Patients with glioblastoma brain tumors were sampled before and after temozolomide-based therapy. About 8.8 million TCR reads were in the whole dataset. General study results and limits: Age-matched healthy donors had significantly more diverse, less clonal blood TCR repertoires than untreated cancer patients. Median generation probability rose over the chemotherapy interval in each cancer cohort, suggesting rebound thymic output.

Amplification of TCR beta used genomic DNA extracted from peripheral blood. About this clonotype itself: Its matching antigen is unknown.

TRB rearrangements spanning V, D and J were amplified using mixed TRB-A/B primers. Each CDR3 protein gets one entry after TCRdb re-called the multiplex PCR reads with MiXCR. The sample has 1,800 or so distinct CDR3 sequences; roughly 38% are singletons. Sequenced sample: blood. The clonotype originates from a human donor with a solid tumor.

CDR3 protein: CASSVDGPNQPQHF. The CDR3 DNA reads as TGTGCCAGCAGTGTCGACGGCCCTAATCAGCCCCAGCATTTT. This chain joins TRBV27 and TRBJ1-5; D is ambiguous. The V gene lost 5 bases and the J gene lost 4 bases, with 12 bases spanning the gap. The CDR3 consists of 14 residues. The germline gives CDR1 MNHEY, CDR2 SMNVEV (reference sequence).